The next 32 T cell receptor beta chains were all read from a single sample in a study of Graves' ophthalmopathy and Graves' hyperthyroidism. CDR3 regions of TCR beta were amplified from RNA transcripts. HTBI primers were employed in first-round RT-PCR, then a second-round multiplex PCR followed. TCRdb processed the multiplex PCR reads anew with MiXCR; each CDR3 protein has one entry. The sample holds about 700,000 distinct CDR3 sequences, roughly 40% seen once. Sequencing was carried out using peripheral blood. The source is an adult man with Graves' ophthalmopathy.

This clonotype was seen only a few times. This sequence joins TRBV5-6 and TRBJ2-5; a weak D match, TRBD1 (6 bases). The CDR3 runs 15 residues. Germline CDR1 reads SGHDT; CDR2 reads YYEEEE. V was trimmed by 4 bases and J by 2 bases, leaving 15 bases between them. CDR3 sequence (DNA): TGTGCCAGCAGCCGTAATCCGACAGGACAAGAGACCCAGTACTTC. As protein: CASSRNPTGQETQYF.

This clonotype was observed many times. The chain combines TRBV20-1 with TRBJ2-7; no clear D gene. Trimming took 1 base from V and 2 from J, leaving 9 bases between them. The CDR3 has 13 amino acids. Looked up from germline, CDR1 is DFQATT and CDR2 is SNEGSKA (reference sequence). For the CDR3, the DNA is TGCAGTGCTAGAGCTGGCACCACCTACGAGCAGTACTTC. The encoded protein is CSARAGTTYEQYF.

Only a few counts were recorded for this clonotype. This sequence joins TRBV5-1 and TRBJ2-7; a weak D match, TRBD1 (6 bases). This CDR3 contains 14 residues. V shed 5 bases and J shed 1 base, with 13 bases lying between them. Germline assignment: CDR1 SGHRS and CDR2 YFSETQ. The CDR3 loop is CASSSRGPSYEQYF. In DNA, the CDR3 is TGCGCCAGCAGTTCCAGGGGCCCATCCTACGAGCAGTACTTC.

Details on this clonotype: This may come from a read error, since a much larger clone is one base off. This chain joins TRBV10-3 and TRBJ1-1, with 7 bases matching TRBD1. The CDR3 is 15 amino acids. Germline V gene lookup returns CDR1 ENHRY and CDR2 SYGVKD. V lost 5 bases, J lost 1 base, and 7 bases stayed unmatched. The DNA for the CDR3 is TGTGCCATCAGTCCTACCGACAGGGCGAACACTGAAGCTTTCTTT. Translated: CAISPTDRANTEAFF.

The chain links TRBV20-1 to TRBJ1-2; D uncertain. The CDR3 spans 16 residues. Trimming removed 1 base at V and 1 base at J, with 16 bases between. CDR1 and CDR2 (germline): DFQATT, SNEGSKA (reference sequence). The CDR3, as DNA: TGCAGTGCTAGAGGTCGCCGGGCGAACATTAACTATGGCTACACCTTC. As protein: CSARGRRANINYGYTF.

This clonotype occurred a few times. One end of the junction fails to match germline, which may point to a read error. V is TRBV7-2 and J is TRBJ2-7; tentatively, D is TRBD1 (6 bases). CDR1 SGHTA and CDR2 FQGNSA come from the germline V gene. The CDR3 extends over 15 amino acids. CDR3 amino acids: CASSVRAWGRYEQYF. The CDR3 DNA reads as TGCGCCAGCAGCGTTCGGGCCTGGGGGCGATACGAGCAGTACTTC.

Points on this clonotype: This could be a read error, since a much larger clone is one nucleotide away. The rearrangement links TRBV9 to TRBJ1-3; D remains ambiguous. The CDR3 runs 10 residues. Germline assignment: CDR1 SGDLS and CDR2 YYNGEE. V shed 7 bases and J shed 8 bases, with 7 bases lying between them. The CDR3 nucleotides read TGTGCCAGCGGCGGGGACACCATATATTTT. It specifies CASGGDTIYF.

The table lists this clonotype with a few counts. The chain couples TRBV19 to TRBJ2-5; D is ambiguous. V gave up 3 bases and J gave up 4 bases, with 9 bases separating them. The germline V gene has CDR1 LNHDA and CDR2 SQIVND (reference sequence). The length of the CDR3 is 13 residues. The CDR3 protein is CASSMGLGETQYF. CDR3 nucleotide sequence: TGTGCCAGTAGTATGGGATTGGGAGAGACCCAGTACTTC. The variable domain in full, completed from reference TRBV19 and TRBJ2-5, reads DGGITQSPKYLFRKEGQNVTLSCEQNLNHDAMYWYRQDPGQGLRLIYYSQIVNDFQKGDIAEGYSVSREKKESFPLTVTSAQKNPTAFYLCASSMGLGETQYFGPGTRLLVL.

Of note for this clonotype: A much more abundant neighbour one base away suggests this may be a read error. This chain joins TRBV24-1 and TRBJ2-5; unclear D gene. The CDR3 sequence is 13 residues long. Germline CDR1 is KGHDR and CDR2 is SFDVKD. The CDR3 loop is CTTSSNIQETQYF. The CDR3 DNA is TGTACCACCTCCTCAAACATCCAAGAGACCCAGTACTTC.

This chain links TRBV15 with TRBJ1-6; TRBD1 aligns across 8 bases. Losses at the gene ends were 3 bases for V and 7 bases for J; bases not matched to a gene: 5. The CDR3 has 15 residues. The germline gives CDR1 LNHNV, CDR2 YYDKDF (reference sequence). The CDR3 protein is CATSSDGDRNSPLHF. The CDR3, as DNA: TGTGCCACCAGCAGCGACGGGGACAGGAATTCACCCCTCCACTTT.

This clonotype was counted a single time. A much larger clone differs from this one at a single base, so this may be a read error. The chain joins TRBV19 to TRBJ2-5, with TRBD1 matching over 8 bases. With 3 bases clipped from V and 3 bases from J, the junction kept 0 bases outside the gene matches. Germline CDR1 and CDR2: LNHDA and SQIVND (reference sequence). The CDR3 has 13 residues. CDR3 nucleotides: TGTGCCAGTAGTATGGACAGGGAAGAGACCCAGTACTTC. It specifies CASSMDREETQYF.

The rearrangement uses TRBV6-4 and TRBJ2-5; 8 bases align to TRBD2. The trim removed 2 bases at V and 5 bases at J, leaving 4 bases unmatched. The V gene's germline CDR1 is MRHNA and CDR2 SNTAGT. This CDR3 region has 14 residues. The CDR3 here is CASSDGTRAETQYF. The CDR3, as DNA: TGTGCCAGCAGTGACGGGACTAGGGCGGAGACCCAGTACTTC.

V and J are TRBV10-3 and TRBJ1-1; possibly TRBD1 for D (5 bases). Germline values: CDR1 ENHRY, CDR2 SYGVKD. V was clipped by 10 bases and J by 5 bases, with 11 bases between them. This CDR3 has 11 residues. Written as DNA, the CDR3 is TGTGCCACCAGGGAAGAGACTGAAGCTTTCTTT. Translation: CATREETEAFF.

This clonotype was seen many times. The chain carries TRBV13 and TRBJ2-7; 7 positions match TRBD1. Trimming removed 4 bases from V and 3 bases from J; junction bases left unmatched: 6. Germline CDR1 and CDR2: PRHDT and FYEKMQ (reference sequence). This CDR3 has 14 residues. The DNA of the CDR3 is TGTGCCAGCAGCTCGGAACCAGGGGGCTACGAGCAGTACTTC. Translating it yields CASSSEPGGYEQYF.

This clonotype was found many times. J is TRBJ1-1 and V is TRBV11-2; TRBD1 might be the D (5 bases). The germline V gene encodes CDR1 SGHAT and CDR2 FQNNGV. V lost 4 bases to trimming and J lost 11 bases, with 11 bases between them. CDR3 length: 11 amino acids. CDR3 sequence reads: CASSSRQRAFF. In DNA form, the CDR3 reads TGTGCCAGCAGCTCTCGACAGCGGGCTTTCTTT.

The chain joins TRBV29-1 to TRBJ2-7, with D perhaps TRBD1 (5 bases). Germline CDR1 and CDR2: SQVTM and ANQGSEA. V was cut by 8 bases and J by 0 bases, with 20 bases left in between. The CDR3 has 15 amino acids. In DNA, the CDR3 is TGCAGCTTGGTGAGTAGCAGGGCGAACTCCTACGAGCAGTACTTC. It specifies CSLVSSRANSYEQYF.

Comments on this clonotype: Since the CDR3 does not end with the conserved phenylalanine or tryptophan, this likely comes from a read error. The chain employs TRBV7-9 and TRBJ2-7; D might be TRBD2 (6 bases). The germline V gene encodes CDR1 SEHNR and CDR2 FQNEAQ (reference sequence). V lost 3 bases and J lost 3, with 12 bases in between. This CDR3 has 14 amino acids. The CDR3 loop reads CASSLFSGDYEQYL. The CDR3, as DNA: TGTGCCAGCAGCTTGTTCTCGGGGGACTACGAGCAGTACCTC.

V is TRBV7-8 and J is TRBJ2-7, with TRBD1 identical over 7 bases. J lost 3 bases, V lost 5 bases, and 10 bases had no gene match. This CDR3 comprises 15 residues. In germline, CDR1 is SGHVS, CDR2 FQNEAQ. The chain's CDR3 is CASSADRELYYEQYF. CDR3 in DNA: TGTGCCAGCAGCGCAGACAGGGAATTATACTACGAGCAGTACTTC. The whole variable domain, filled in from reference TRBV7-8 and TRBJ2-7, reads GAGVSQSPRYKVAKRGQDVALRCDPISGHVSLFWYQQALGQGPEFLTYFQNEAQLDKSGLPSDRFFAERPEGSVSTLKIQRTQQEDSAVYLCASSADRELYYEQYFGPGTRLTVT.

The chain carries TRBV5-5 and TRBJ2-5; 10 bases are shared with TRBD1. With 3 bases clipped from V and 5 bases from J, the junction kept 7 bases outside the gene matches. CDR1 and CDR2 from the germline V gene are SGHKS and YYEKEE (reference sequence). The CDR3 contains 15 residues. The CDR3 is CASSWGQGSTETQYF. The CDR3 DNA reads TGTGCCAGCAGCTGGGGACAGGGGTCAACGGAGACCCAGTACTTC.

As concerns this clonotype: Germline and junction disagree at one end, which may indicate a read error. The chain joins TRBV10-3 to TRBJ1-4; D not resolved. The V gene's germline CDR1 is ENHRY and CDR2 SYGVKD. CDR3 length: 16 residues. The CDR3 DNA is TGTGCCAGCAGTCTGTGGGGATCGTCGACTAATGAAAAACTGTTTTTT. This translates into CASSLWGSSTNEKLFF.

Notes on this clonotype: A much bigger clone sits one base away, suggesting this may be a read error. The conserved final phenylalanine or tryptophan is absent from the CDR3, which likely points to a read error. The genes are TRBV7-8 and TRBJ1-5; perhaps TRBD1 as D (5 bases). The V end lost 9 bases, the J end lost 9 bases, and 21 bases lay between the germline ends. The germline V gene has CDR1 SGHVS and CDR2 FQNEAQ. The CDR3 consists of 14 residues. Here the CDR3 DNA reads TGTGCCAGTAGGACGAGGGGAGGGGACGGGCCCCAGCATGTT. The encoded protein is CASRTRGGDGPQHV.

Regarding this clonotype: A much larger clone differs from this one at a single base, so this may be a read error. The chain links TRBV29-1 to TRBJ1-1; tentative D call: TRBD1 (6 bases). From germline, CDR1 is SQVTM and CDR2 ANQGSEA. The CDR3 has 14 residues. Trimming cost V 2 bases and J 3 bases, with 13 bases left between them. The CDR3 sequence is CSVERGAGDTEAFF. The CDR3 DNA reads TGCAGCGTTGAAAGGGGGGCCGGGGACACTGAAGCTTTCTTT. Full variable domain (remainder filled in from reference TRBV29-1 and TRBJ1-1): SAVISQKPSRDICQRGTSLTIQCQVDSQVTMMFWYRQQPGQSLTLIATANQGSEATYESGFVIDKFPISRPNLTFSTLTVSNMSPEDSSIYLCSVERGAGDTEAFFGQGTRLTVV.

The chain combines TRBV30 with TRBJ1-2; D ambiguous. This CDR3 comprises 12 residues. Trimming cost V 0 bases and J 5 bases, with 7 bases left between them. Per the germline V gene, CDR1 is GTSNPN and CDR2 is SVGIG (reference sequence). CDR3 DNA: TGTGCCTGGAGTGTAGGTCAATATGGCTACACCTTC. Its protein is CAWSVGQYGYTF. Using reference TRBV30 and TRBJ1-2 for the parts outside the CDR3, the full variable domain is SQTIHQWPATLVQPVGSPLSLECTVEGTSNPNLYWYRQAAGRGLQLLFYSVGIGQISSEVPQNLSASRPQDRQFILSSKKLLLSDSGFYLCAWSVGQYGYTFGSGTRLTVV.

The CDR3: CASSPRTGGVGKTQYF. The CDR3, as DNA: TGTGCCAGCAGCCCCCGGACAGGGGGCGTTGGGAAGACCCAGTACTTC. V is TRBV11-1 and J is TRBJ2-7; the match to TRBD1 covers 11 bases. TRBJ2-5 matches the DNA end more closely, so the J call is doubtful. The CDR3 loop spans 16 amino acids. CDR1 and CDR2 from the germline V gene are SGHAT and FQDESV (reference sequence).

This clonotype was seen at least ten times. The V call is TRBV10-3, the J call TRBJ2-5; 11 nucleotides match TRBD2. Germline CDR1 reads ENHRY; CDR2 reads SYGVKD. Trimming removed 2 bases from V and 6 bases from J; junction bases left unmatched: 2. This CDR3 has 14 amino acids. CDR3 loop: CAISEPSGGKTQYF. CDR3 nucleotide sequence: TGTGCCATCAGTGAGCCTAGCGGGGGGAAGACCCAGTACTTC.

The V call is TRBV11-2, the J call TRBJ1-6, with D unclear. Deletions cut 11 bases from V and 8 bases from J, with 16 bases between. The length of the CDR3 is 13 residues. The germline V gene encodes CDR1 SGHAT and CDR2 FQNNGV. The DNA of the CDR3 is TGTGCCTGGAGTGTTGGTCCGGATTCACCCCTCCACTTT. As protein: CAWSVGPDSPLHF.

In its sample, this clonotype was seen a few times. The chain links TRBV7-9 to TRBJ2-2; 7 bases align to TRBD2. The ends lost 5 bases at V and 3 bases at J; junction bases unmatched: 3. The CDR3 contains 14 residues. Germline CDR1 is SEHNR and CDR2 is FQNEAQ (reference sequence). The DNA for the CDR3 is TGTGCCAGCAGCCGCGGGGGTGACACCGGGGAGCTGTTTTTT. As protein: CASSRGGDTGELFF.

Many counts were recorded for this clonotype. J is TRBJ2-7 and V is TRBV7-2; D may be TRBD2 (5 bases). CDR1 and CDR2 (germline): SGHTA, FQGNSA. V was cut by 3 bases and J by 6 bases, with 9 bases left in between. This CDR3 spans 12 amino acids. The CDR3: CASSLSRVEQYF. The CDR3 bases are TGTGCCAGCAGCTTGTCGAGGGTCGAGCAGTACTTC.

The CDR3 reads CASWEQGTNEQYF. The CDR3 nucleotides read TGTGCCAGCTGGGAACAGGGTACCAACGAGCAGTACTTC. The chain uses TRBV7-9 and TRBJ2-7; TRBD1 is a possible D gene (6 bases). Germline V gene data show CDR1 as SEHNR and CDR2 as FQNEAQ (reference sequence). The CDR3 covers 13 residues. Trimming cost V 8 bases and J 5 bases, with 16 bases left between them.

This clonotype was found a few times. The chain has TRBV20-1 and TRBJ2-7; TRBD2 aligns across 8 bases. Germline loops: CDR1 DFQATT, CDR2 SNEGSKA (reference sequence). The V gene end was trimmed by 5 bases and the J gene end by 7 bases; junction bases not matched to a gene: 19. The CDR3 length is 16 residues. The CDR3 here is CSAPPRREGRMREQYF. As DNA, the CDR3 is TGCAGTGCTCCCCCCCGACGGGAGGGCCGTATGAGGGAGCAGTACTTC.

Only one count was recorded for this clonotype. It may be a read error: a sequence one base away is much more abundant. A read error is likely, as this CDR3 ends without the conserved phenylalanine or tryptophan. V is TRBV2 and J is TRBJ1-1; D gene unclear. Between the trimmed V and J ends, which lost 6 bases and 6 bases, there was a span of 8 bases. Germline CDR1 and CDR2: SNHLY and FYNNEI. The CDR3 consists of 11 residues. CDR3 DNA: TGTGCCAGCAGACCGTATGCTGAAGCTTTCCTT. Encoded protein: CASRPYAEAFL.

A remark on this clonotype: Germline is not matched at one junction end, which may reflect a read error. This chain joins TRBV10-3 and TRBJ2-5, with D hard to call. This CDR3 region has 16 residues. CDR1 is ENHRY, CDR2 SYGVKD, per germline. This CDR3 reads CASSLVFGAPNQPQYF. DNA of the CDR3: TGTGCCAGCAGTTTGGTTTTTGGAGCACCCAATCAGCCCCAGTACTTC.